These 27 T cell receptor beta chains came from one sample sequenced in a study of blood T cell repertoires in COVID-19. Measured with immunoSEQ multiplex PCR; TCRdb has only the in-frame clones, and not every one. The table lists fewer than 200,000 clones, less than 85% of them singletons. Sequencing input: PBMCs or T cells enriched from blood (not recorded which). The receptors shown here come from a woman between 50 and 59 years old who had recovered from COVID-19.

This rearrangement joins TRBV10-3 to TRBJ2-3, with a tentative D call TRBD2 (5 bases). CDR3 length: 14 amino acids. The V end lost 6 bases, the J end lost 3 bases, and 13 bases lay between the germline ends. Germline CDR1 is ENHRY and CDR2 is SYGVKD. Written as DNA, the CDR3 is TGTGCCATCAGGAGGGATTCCGGGACAGATACGCAGTATTTT. Its protein is CAIRRDSGTDTQYF.

The chain recombines TRBV27 with TRBJ2-3, with TRBD2 matching 11 bases. This CDR3 contains 19 residues. Germline V gene data show CDR1 as MNHEY and CDR2 as SMNVEV (reference sequence). The V and J ends lost 0 bases and 2 bases, in that order; junction bases with no gene match: 10. The CDR3 DNA reads as TGTGCCAGCAGTTTATCGATAAGTGGGACTAGCGGCTACACAGATACGCAGTATTTT. Amino acids: CASSLSISGTSGYTDTQYF.

This chain connects TRBV7-2 to TRBJ2-1; 7 positions agree with TRBD2. V shed 5 bases and J 3 bases; nucleotides not matched to a gene: 10. This CDR3 comprises 16 residues. CDR1 is SGHTA, CDR2 FQGNSA, per germline. The CDR3 sequence: CASSTSSSGHYNEQFF. CDR3 DNA sequence: TGTGCCAGCAGCACCTCGTCTAGCGGCCACTACAATGAGCAGTTCTTC.

The chain is built from TRBV10-3 and TRBJ2-7; possible D gene TRBD1, 6 bases. The germline gives CDR1 ENHRY, CDR2 SYGVKD. Between the trimmed V and J ends, which lost 6 bases and 6 bases, there was a span of 12 bases. CDR3 length: 12 residues. This CDR3 reads CAIRDRRGEQYV. The CDR3 bases are TGTGCCATCAGGGACAGAAGAGGCGAGCAGTACGTC.

CDR3 bases: TGTGCCAGCAGGAACAGGGACGGAAACACCATATATTTT. Its protein is CASRNRDGNTIYF. V usage is TRBV2 and J usage is TRBJ1-3; a weak D match, TRBD1 (6 bases). The CDR3 is 13 amino acids. Looked up from germline, CDR1 is SNHLY and CDR2 is FYNNEI. Trimming removed 6 bases at V and 4 bases at J, with 10 bases between.

At least ten counts were recorded for this clone. The chain combines TRBV7-9 with TRBJ2-7, with a tentative D call TRBD2 (5 bases). The V end was cut by 5 bases, the J end by 7 bases, with 12 bases between. The CDR3 is made up of 12 amino acids. The germline gives CDR1 SEHNR, CDR2 FQNEAQ (reference sequence). Here the CDR3 reads CASSRDDFEQYV. CDR3 in DNA: TGTGCCAGCAGCCGGGATGATTTTGAGCAGTACGTC.

CDR3 sequence reads: CSVGSTGGSEAFF. DNA for the CDR3: TGCAGCGTTGGCTCGACAGGGGGGTCAGAAGCTTTCTTT. This rearrangement joins TRBV29-1 to TRBJ1-1, with 9 bases lining up with TRBD1. The CDR3 is made up of 13 amino acids. Germline V lookup: CDR1 SQVTM, CDR2 ANQGSEA. With 4 bases clipped from V and 8 bases from J, the junction kept 8 bases outside the gene matches.

The chain uses TRBV9 and TRBJ2-3; TRBD1 is a possible D gene (6 bases). In germline, CDR1 is SGDLS, CDR2 YYNGEE. The CDR3 sequence is 16 residues long. V shed 3 bases and J shed 6 bases, with 20 bases lying between them. The CDR3 is CASSALLGTLGDTQYF. The CDR3 nucleotides are TGTGCCAGCAGCGCCCTCCTCGGGACACTGGGGGATACGCAGTATTTT.

The V and J genes are TRBV28 and TRBJ2-7; a possible D gene is TRBD2 (6 bases). There are 12 residues in the CDR3. From germline, CDR1 is MDHEN and CDR2 SYDVKM. Trimming stripped 8 bases from V and 4 bases from J, with 12 bases between. The CDR3: CASAGLKYEQYV. The CDR3 DNA reads TGTGCCAGCGCGGGACTTAAATACGAGCAGTACGTC.

The genes are TRBV4-2 and TRBJ2-1; 8 bases align to TRBD2. The CDR3 covers 16 residues. V was pared by 6 bases and J by 7 bases, with 14 bases of the junction left unmatched. Germline V gene data show CDR1 as LGHNA and CDR2 as YNFKEQ. The CDR3 region has the DNA TGTGCCAGCAGAAGAACCGGGACTAGGAAAGGGAATGAGCAGTTCTTC. Amino acid sequence: CASRRTGTRKGNEQFF.

V gene TRBV12-3 or TRBV12-4 combines with J gene TRBJ2-3, with D perhaps TRBD2 (5 bases). V was trimmed by 5 bases and J by 10 bases, leaving 10 bases between them. The CDR3 contains 11 residues. The CDR3 is CASSPSEAQYF. The DNA for the CDR3 is TGTGCCAGCAGTCCGTCGGAGGCGCAGTATTTT.

This chain joins TRBV19 and TRBJ1-1; D gene unclear. V lost 8 bases, J lost 9 bases, and 16 bases lay in between. Germline V gene sequence: CDR1 LNHDA, CDR2 SQIVND (reference sequence). This CDR3 has 12 amino acids. The CDR3 DNA follows: TGTGCCAGTGGACTCAGGAACGGACAAGCTTTCTTT. It translates to CASGLRNGQAFF.

The rearrangement uses TRBV6-4 and TRBJ1-6, with a weak D call TRBD1 (6 bases). V dropped 5 bases and J dropped 7 bases, with 9 bases sitting between them. Germline V gene lookup returns CDR1 MRHNA and CDR2 SNTAGT. The CDR3 contains 13 residues. DNA for the CDR3: TGTGCCAGCAGTCCTACAGGGAATTCACCCCTCCACTTT. Amino acids: CASSPTGNSPLHF.

The chain carries TRBV4-1 and TRBJ1-1; D is unresolved. The CDR3 spans 14 residues. Trimming removed 4 bases from V and 0 bases from J, with 9 bases in between. Germline CDR1 is MGHRA and CDR2 is YSYEKL. CDR3 DNA sequence: TGCGCCAGCAGCCGGTACGGGATGAACACTGAAGCTTTCTTT. Its protein is CASSRYGMNTEAFF.

The chain uses TRBV6-2 or TRBV6-3 and TRBJ1-6, with 7 bases matching TRBD1. This CDR3 has 18 amino acids. In germline, CDR1 is MNHEY, CDR2 SVGEGT. The J segment lost 3 bases and the V segment lost 0 bases, leaving 8 bases of the junction unmatched. The CDR3 DNA follows: TGTGCCAGCAGTTACTCCAGGGGGGTGATCGGCTATAATTCACCCCTCCACTTT. Its protein is CASSYSRGVIGYNSPLHF.

J is TRBJ2-1 and V is TRBV11-3, with 7 bases aligning to TRBD2. J was trimmed by 7 bases and V by 3 bases; bases with no gene match: 18. Per the germline V gene, CDR1 is SGHNT and CDR2 is YENEEA. This CDR3 is built from 18 residues. The CDR3: CASSLFPVGGEVINEQFF. The CDR3 region has the DNA TGTGCCAGCAGCTTGTTCCCAGTGGGAGGGGAGGTCATAAATGAGCAGTTCTTC.

V gene TRBV30 combines with J gene TRBJ1-2; D ambiguous. CDR1 and CDR2 from the germline V gene are GTSNPN and SVGIG (reference sequence). The germline V and J ends were trimmed by 3 bases and 8 bases, with 13 bases remaining between them. The CDR3 extends over 12 amino acids. The CDR3 DNA is TGTGCCTGGAGCGCCCTGCGAGGGGGCTACACCTTC. It codes for CAWSALRGGYTF.

This rearrangement joins TRBV7-3 to TRBJ2-3; 9 bases align to TRBD2. CDR1 is SGHTA, CDR2 FQGTGA, per germline. CDR3 length: 15 amino acids. J gave up 7 bases and V 3 bases, and 8 bases lay outside the gene matches. The CDR3 sequence is CASSFASGVGYTQYF. The CDR3 coding sequence is TGTGCCAGCAGCTTTGCTAGCGGGGTTGGATATACGCAGTATTTT.

The chain recombines TRBV5-1 with TRBJ2-1; D possibly corresponds to TRBD2 (6 bases). The V and J ends lost 1 base and 4 bases respectively, with 12 bases between them. The V gene's germline CDR1 is SGHRS and CDR2 YFSETQ. The CDR3 extends over 15 amino acids. The CDR3 bases are TGCGCCAGCAGCTTGAGGTTAGCGGAATACAATGAGCAGTTCTTC. It specifies CASSLRLAEYNEQFF.

Worth noting for this clone: At one boundary the junction diverges from the germline segment, which might be a read error. The chain has TRBV10-2 and TRBJ2-2; possibly TRBD2 for D (5 bases). Germline V gene sequence: CDR1 WSHSY, CDR2 SAAADI. The CDR3 spans 17 residues. CDR3 amino acids: CASSEVSGIQNPGELFF. For the CDR3, the DNA is TGCGCCAGCAGTGAAGTCTCCGGGATCCAGAACCCCGGGGAGCTGTTTTTT.

The J gene is TRBJ1-2, the V gene TRBV6-5; 8 bases match TRBD1. CDR3 length: 15 amino acids. CDR1 is MNHEY, CDR2 SVGAGI, per germline. The junction had 1 base not matched to a gene; V was cut back by 1 base and J by 0 bases. The CDR3 coding sequence is TGTGCCAGCAGTTACTGGACAGGGACTAACTATGGCTACACCTTC. The encoded protein is CASSYWTGTNYGYTF.

V gene TRBV29-1 combines with J gene TRBJ1-2; no reliable D call. This CDR3 comprises 12 residues. Germline CDR1 and CDR2: SQVTM and ANQGSEA. Trimming took 2 bases from V and 7 from J, leaving 11 bases between them. The CDR3 loop reads CSVETDLAGYTF. The CDR3 nucleotides are TGCAGCGTTGAAACCGACTTAGCTGGCTACACCTTC.

The V gene is TRBV18, the J gene TRBJ2-3; TRBD1 is a possible D gene (6 bases). Germline V CDR1 and CDR2: KGHSH, LQKENI. This CDR3 contains 14 residues. Trimming left V 1 base short and J 4 bases short, with 9 bases between. CDR3 nucleotide sequence: TGTGCCAGCTCACCACGGGGGCAGGCAGATACGCAGTATTTT. Translating it yields CASSPRGQADTQYF.

The rearrangement links TRBV28 to TRBJ1-3, with D unclear. V was pared by 1 base and J by 1 base, with 11 bases between. The CDR3 spans 16 residues. The germline CDR1 and CDR2 sequences are MDHEN and SYDVKM. CDR3 bases: TGTGCCAGCAGTTTATCGGCCAGCGAATCTGGAAACACCATATATTTT. Its translation: CASSLSASESGNTIYF. The whole variable domain, filled in from reference TRBV28 and TRBJ1-3, reads DVKVTQSSRYLVKRTGEKVFLECVQDMDHENMFWYRQDPGLGLRLIYFSYDVKMKEKGDIPEGYSVSREKKERFSLILESASTNQTSMYLCASSLSASESGNTIYFGEGSWLTVV.

This chain uses TRBV24-1 with TRBJ2-5, with 7 bases that match TRBD2. V dropped 4 bases and J dropped 5; count of bases not matched to a gene: 9. CDR1 and CDR2 (germline): KGHDR, SFDVKD. CDR3 length: 15 amino acids. This chain's CDR3 is CATSDIRRAGETQYF. The CDR3 nucleotides are TGTGCCACCAGTGACATCCGTAGAGCGGGGGAGACCCAGTACTTC.

V usage is TRBV11-2 and J usage is TRBJ1-6; possibly TRBD1 for D (5 bases). The CDR3 length is 14 residues. The V end was cut by 5 bases, the J end by 8 bases, with 13 bases between. The germline V gene has CDR1 SGHAT and CDR2 FQNNGV. The CDR3 DNA follows: TGTGCCAGCAGCCAACCAGGGCGGCATTCACCCCTCCACTTT. The encoded protein is CASSQPGRHSPLHF.

The chain is built from TRBV29-1 and TRBJ2-1, with 8 positions matching TRBD2. Germline V gives CDR1 SQVTM, CDR2 ANQGSEA. Trimming at V came to 4 bases and at J to 1 base, leaving 3 bases not matched to a gene. CDR3 length: 14 residues. The CDR3 DNA follows: TGCAGCGTTGTGGGCGGGAGGTCCTACAATGAGCAGTTCTTC. This encodes CSVVGGRSYNEQFF.